The source of this T cell receptor (beta chain) is a study of blood T cell repertoires in COVID-19. Background on the study: Sites in the United States, Italy and Spain provided acute and convalescent COVID-19 samples. PBMCs, B-cell-depleted T cells, or T cells were the source of the cDNA or gDNA that made up the material.

Losses at the gene ends were 1 base for V and 9 bases for J; bases not matched to a gene: 8. The CDR3 length is 17 residues. The germline V gene has CDR1 SNHLY and CDR2 FYNNEI. Original processing notes: By means of reference gene primer amplification, nucleated cell counts were estimated. Profiled with immunoSEQ multiplex PCR; TCRdb holds only in-frame clones, not every one. V and J calls and clone size follow that table, whereas D and trimming were derived from the DNA. The sample gives over 30,000 clones, 70% to 80% of which show up once; 16% is in the top ten. This clone was detected only a few times.

Sequenced input: peripheral blood. The TCR originated in a human donor in a cohort sampled during active COVID-19. V and J are TRBV2 and TRBJ1-6; 11 bases match TRBD1. CDR3 sequence (DNA): TGTGCCAGCAGTGAAGGAGTACGCGGGACAGGGGGTTCACCCCTCCACTTT. It is translated as CASSEGVRGTGGSPLHF. Drawing the rest from reference TRBV2 and TRBJ1-6, the complete variable domain is EPEVTQTPSHQVTQMGQEVILRCVPISNHLYFYWYRQILGQKVEFLVSFYNNEISEKSEIFDDQFSVERPDGSNFTLKIRSTKLEDSAMYFCASSEGVRGTGGSPLHFGNGTRLTVT.